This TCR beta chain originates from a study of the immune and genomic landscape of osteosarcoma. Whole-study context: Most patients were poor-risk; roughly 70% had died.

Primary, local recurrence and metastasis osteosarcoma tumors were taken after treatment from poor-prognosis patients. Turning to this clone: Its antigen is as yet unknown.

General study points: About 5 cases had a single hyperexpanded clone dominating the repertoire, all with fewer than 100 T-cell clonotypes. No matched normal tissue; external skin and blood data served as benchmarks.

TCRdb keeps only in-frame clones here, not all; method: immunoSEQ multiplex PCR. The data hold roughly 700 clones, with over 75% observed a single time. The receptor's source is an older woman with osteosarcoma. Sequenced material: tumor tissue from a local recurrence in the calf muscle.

The CDR3 DNA reads as TGTGCCAGCAGTGATAAAGCGGGAGCGTGGGAGACAGATACGCAGTATTTT. This encodes CASSDKAGAWETDTQYF. The chain employs TRBV6-1 and TRBJ2-3; 8 bases are shared with TRBD2. V lost 3 bases to trimming and J lost 3 bases; unmatched junction nucleotides: 11. Germline V gene lookup returns CDR1 MNHNS and CDR2 SASEGT. CDR3 length equals 17 residues.